This is a list of T cell receptor beta chains from one sample in a study of OX40 agonist ivuxolimab in advanced cancers. Using immunoSEQ multiplex PCR, the repertoire was profiled, and TCRdb retains in-frame clones only, with some absent. Among about 38,000 clones listed, roughly 80% were seen once. Sequences were derived from CD4+ or CD8+ T cells sorted from blood, sampled in a trial of the OX40 agonist ivuxolimab. Receptors originate from an adult with an advanced solid tumor such as melanoma, head and neck, liver or kidney cancer. The CDR3 runs from the conserved cysteine through the conserved F or W. A D gene is named only where the DNA matches it firmly. Clone size appears in some rows only: once, few, many, or a class for an expanded clone.

J gene: TRBJ2-7
V gene: TRBV11-2
clone size: NA
D gene: TRBD2
CDR3 DNA: TGTGCCAGCAGCTTTCTTCGCGGGGGGGCCTCCGAGCAGTACTTC
CDR3 protein: CASSFLRGGASEQYF

J gene: TRBJ2-7
V gene: TRBV6-5
clone size: NA
D gene: TRBD1
CDR3 DNA: TGTGCCAGCAGCCGGGGACAGGGGGCGGGAGAGCAGTACTTC
CDR3 protein: CASSRGQGAGEQYF

J gene: TRBJ2-7
V gene: TRBV28
clone size: NA
D gene: NA
CDR3 DNA: TGTGCCAGCAGTACACACATAAAGGTCTCCTACGAGCAGTACTTC
CDR3 protein: CASSTHIKVSYEQYF

J gene: TRBJ1-1
V gene: TRBV28
clone size: NA
D gene: NA
CDR3 DNA: TGTGCCAGCAGCCCCTGGCGGCAGAACACTGAAGCTTTCTTT
CDR3 protein: CASSPWRQNTEAFF

J gene: TRBJ2-1
V gene: TRBV20-1
clone size: NA
D gene: NA
CDR3 DNA: TGCAGTGCCAACCGCAATGAGCAGTTCTTC
CDR3 protein: CSANRNEQFF

J gene: TRBJ1-2
V gene: TRBV4-1
clone size: NA
D gene: TRBD1
CDR3 DNA: TGCGCCAGCAGCACGATTTTGACAGGGAGGCATAACTATGGCTACACCTTC
CDR3 protein: CASSTILTGRHNYGYTF

J gene: TRBJ2-5
V gene: TRBV5-1
clone size: few
D gene: TRBD1
CDR3 DNA: TGCGCCAGCAGCCCCGGGACAGGGGGCCTCCAAGAGACCCAGTACTTC
CDR3 protein: CASSPGTGGLQETQYF

J gene: TRBJ1-2
V gene: TRBV28
clone size: many
D gene: NA
CDR3 DNA: TGTGCCAGCAGTTTATCACAGGGTTTGGATGGCTACACCTTC
CDR3 protein: CASSLSQGLDGYTF

J gene: TRBJ1-1
V gene: TRBV29-1
clone size: NA
D gene: NA
CDR3 DNA: TGCAGCGTTGAAGATCCTGGGGACCCTGAAGCTTTCTTT
CDR3 protein: CSVEDPGDPEAFF

J gene: TRBJ2-2
V gene: TRBV28
clone size: NA
D gene: NA
CDR3 DNA: TGTGCCAGCAGTTTATTGGCAGGCACCGGGGAGCTGTTTTTT
CDR3 protein: CASSLLAGTGELFF

J gene: TRBJ1-2
V gene: TRBV28
clone size: NA
D gene: NA
CDR3 DNA: TGTGCCAGCAGAACCTCCCCCGGGAGTTTAGCTAACTATGGCTACACCTTC
CDR3 protein: CASRTSPGSLANYGYTF

J gene: TRBJ2-1
V gene: TRBV5-5
clone size: NA
D gene: NA
CDR3 DNA: TGTGCCAGCAGCTTGTACTCCCTAGATCACAATGAGCAGTTCTTC
CDR3 protein: CASSLYSLDHNEQFF

J gene: TRBJ1-3
V gene: TRBV19
clone size: NA
D gene: TRBD1
CDR3 DNA: TGTGCCAGTACCGGCATACAGGGGCTGACTGGAAACACCATATATTTT
CDR3 protein: CASTGIQGLTGNTIYF

J gene: TRBJ2-5
V gene: TRBV5-6
clone size: NA
D gene: TRBD1
CDR3 DNA: TGTGCCAGCAGCTTCCCGGACAGGGGTGCGGAGACCCAGTACTTC
CDR3 protein: CASSFPDRGAETQYF

J gene: TRBJ2-3
V gene: TRBV11-2
clone size: NA
D gene: NA
CDR3 DNA: TGTGCCAGCAGCTTAGGGGGAAGCACAGATACGCAGTATTTT
CDR3 protein: CASSLGGSTDTQYF

J gene: TRBJ2-5
V gene: TRBV7-9
clone size: NA
D gene: TRBD2
CDR3 DNA: TGTGCCAGCAGCCCCGGCCGGGGGGGCCAAGAGACCCAGTACTTC
CDR3 protein: CASSPGRGGQETQYF

J gene: TRBJ2-5
V gene: TRBV28
clone size: NA
D gene: NA
CDR3 DNA: TGTGCCAGCAGTGGAGGTCAAGAGACCCAGTACTTC
CDR3 protein: CASSGGQETQYF

J gene: TRBJ1-1
V gene: TRBV4-3
clone size: NA
D gene: NA
CDR3 DNA: TGCGCCAGCAGCCAAGAGGGTAGGGGCCTCACTGAAGCTTTCTTT
CDR3 protein: CASSQEGRGLTEAFF

J gene: TRBJ1-2
V gene: TRBV7-3
clone size: NA
D gene: NA
CDR3 DNA: TGTGCCAGCAGCCCAACATCCACAGGGTATGGCTACACCTTC
CDR3 protein: CASSPTSTGYGYTF

J gene: TRBJ2-7
V gene: TRBV7-9
clone size: once
D gene: NA
CDR3 DNA: TGTGCCAGCAGCCCGGATATTGCCGGGGAGCAGTACTTC
CDR3 protein: CASSPDIAGEQYF

J gene: TRBJ2-1
V gene: TRBV6-6
clone size: NA
D gene: NA
CDR3 DNA: TGTGCCAGCAGTTATGTCGGGGCCATGCTAGGAGAGCAGTTCTTC
CDR3 protein: CASSYVGAMLGEQFF

J gene: TRBJ2-7
V gene: TRBV6-1
clone size: once
D gene: NA
CDR3 DNA: TGTGCCAGCAACCCGATCAGGGGATCCTACGAGCAGTACTTC
CDR3 protein: CASNPIRGSYEQYF

J gene: TRBJ1-1
V gene: TRBV7-7
clone size: few
D gene: NA
CDR3 DNA: TGTGCTAGCAGCTTCAGCGAGGGAGTTCTCACTGAAGCTTTCTTT
CDR3 protein: CASSFSEGVLTEAFF

J gene: TRBJ1-1
V gene: TRBV19
clone size: NA
D gene: NA
CDR3 DNA: TGTGCCAGCAGCCACAGGGAGGCTAACACTGAAGCTTTCTTT
CDR3 protein: CASSHREANTEAFF

J gene: TRBJ2-5
V gene: TRBV21-1
clone size: NA
D gene: NA
CDR3 DNA: TGTGCCAGCAGCATCCCCCGGGAGACCCAGTACTTC
CDR3 protein: CASSIPRETQYF

J gene: TRBJ1-3
V gene: TRBV5-6
clone size: NA
D gene: NA
CDR3 DNA: TGTGCCAGCAGCAGTTATGGAAACACCATATATTTT
CDR3 protein: CASSSYGNTIYF

J gene: TRBJ2-7
V gene: TRBV27
clone size: NA
D gene: TRBD1
CDR3 DNA: TGTGCCAGCAGTCGGACAGGGGAAGGATACGAGCAGTACTTC
CDR3 protein: CASSRTGEGYEQYF

J gene: TRBJ1-2
V gene: TRBV27
clone size: NA
D gene: TRBD1
CDR3 DNA: TGTGCCAGCAGTCCGGGACAGCCCTATGGCTACACCTTC
CDR3 protein: CASSPGQPYGYTF

J gene: TRBJ2-5
V gene: TRBV18
clone size: NA
D gene: NA
CDR3 DNA: TGTGCCAGCTCACCCCGGGACAAAGAGACCCAGTACTTC
CDR3 protein: CASSPRDKETQYF

J gene: TRBJ2-7
V gene: TRBV7-2
clone size: NA
D gene: NA
CDR3 DNA: TGTGCCAGCAGCGTTACAGGGTTCGGCGAGCAGTACTTC
CDR3 protein: CASSVTGFGEQYF

J gene: TRBJ1-5
V gene: TRBV28
clone size: NA
D gene: NA
CDR3 DNA: TGTGCCAGCAGGCCCAGGGAAGGATGGCAGCCCCAGCATTTT
CDR3 protein: CASRPREGWQPQHF

J gene: TRBJ2-2
V gene: TRBV27
clone size: NA
D gene: TRBD2
CDR3 DNA: TGTGCCAGCAGATCTGGACTAGCGGGGGGATACGGGGAGCTGTTTTTT
CDR3 protein: CASRSGLAGGYGELFF

J gene: TRBJ2-7
V gene: TRBV6-5
clone size: NA
D gene: TRBD1
CDR3 DNA: TGTGCCAGCAGTTCCGCCCGACAGGGTTCCTACGAGCAGTACTTC
CDR3 protein: CASSSARQGSYEQYF

J gene: TRBJ1-5
V gene: TRBV30
clone size: NA
D gene: NA
CDR3 DNA: TGTGCCTGGGGATCAGGGGAGGGACCCCAGCATTTT
CDR3 protein: CAWGSGEGPQHF

J gene: TRBJ1-1
V gene: TRBV2
clone size: NA
D gene: NA
CDR3 DNA: TGTGCCAGCAAACTACTAAGCGCTGAAGCTTTCTTT
CDR3 protein: CASKLLSAEAFF

J gene: TRBJ2-3
V gene: TRBV10-3
clone size: NA
D gene: NA
CDR3 DNA: TGTGCCATCATGGGTAACGGCACAGATACGCAGTATTTT
CDR3 protein: CAIMGNGTDTQYF

J gene: TRBJ1-1
V gene: TRBV30
clone size: few
D gene: NA
CDR3 DNA: TGTGCCTGGAGTCTGGGGGCTGAAGCTTTCTTT
CDR3 protein: CAWSLGAEAFF

J gene: TRBJ2-7
V gene: TRBV2
clone size: NA
D gene: NA
CDR3 DNA: TGTGCCAGCAGTGAATTGGGCGGGAGAGGGGGCCACGAGCAGTACTTC
CDR3 protein: CASSELGGRGGHEQYF

J gene: TRBJ2-3
V gene: TRBV5-4
clone size: NA
D gene: NA
CDR3 DNA: TGTGCCAGCAGCGAAGGTCGGCTGGGGGCCCTCTTTAGCACAGATACGCAGTATTTT
CDR3 protein: CASSEGRLGALFSTDTQYF

J gene: TRBJ2-1
V gene: TRBV29-1
clone size: NA
D gene: TRBD2
CDR3 DNA: TGCAGCGTCGGACTAGCGGCGGGAAATGAGCAGTTCTTC
CDR3 protein: CSVGLAAGNEQFF

J gene: TRBJ1-6
V gene: TRBV6-6
clone size: few
D gene: NA
CDR3 DNA: TGTGCCAGCAGTTTATACCGGGTTTCCTATAATTCACCCCTCCACTTT
CDR3 protein: CASSLYRVSYNSPLHF

J gene: TRBJ2-2
V gene: TRBV2
clone size: NA
D gene: TRBD1
CDR3 DNA: TGTGCCAGCAGGGACAGGGGCAACACCGGGGAGCTGTTTTTT
CDR3 protein: CASRDRGNTGELFF

J gene: TRBJ2-6
V gene: TRBV28
clone size: NA
D gene: NA
CDR3 DNA: TGTGCCAGCAGTTTACTTTCTGGGGCCAACGTCCTGACTTTC
CDR3 protein: CASSLLSGANVLTF

J gene: TRBJ2-5
V gene: TRBV19
clone size: NA
D gene: NA
CDR3 DNA: TGTGCCAGTACCCCGGGACTGGGGGAGACCCAGTACTTC
CDR3 protein: CASTPGLGETQYF

J gene: TRBJ2-1
V gene: TRBV7-2
clone size: NA
D gene: TRBD2
CDR3 DNA: TGTGCCAGCAGCGAGACTAGCGGGAGAAACAATGAGCAGTTCTTC
CDR3 protein: CASSETSGRNNEQFF

J gene: TRBJ2-1
V gene: TRBV5-1
clone size: few
D gene: NA
CDR3 DNA: TGCGCCAGCAGCTCACAAGAGACGGGTTACTCCTACAATGAGCAGTTCTTC
CDR3 protein: CASSSQETGYSYNEQFF

J gene: TRBJ2-2
V gene: TRBV7-8
clone size: NA
D gene: TRBD2
CDR3 DNA: TGTGCCAGCAGCGGGACTAGCGGGAGATCGGGAACCGGGGAGCTGTTTTTT
CDR3 protein: CASSGTSGRSGTGELFF

J gene: TRBJ1-2
V gene: TRBV28
clone size: NA
D gene: TRBD1
CDR3 DNA: TGTGCCAGCAGGAGGGGACAGGGGAACTATGGCTACACCTTC
CDR3 protein: CASRRGQGNYGYTF

J gene: TRBJ1-5
V gene: TRBV7-9
clone size: NA
D gene: NA
CDR3 DNA: TGTGCCAGCAGCTTGGCGACGGGAAGCTTGGGTCAGCCCCAGCATTTT
CDR3 protein: CASSLATGSLGQPQHF

J gene: TRBJ2-2
V gene: TRBV7-5
clone size: NA
D gene: NA
CDR3 DNA: TGTGTCAGAAGCTTAGGGGGCAGAGGGACAAAGACAAACCCGTACACCGGGGAGCTGTTTTTT
CDR3 protein: CVRSLGGRGTKTNPYTGELFF

J gene: TRBJ2-7
V gene: TRBV5-1
clone size: NA
D gene: TRBD1
CDR3 DNA: TGCGCCAGTCGGGGACAGGGAGGCTACGAGCAGTACTTC
CDR3 protein: CASRGQGGYEQYF

J gene: TRBJ1-2
V gene: TRBV5-1
clone size: NA
D gene: NA
CDR3 DNA: TGCGCCAGCAGCTTGGGGCTGGGGGCGCAGGGGAACTATGGCTACACCTTC
CDR3 protein: CASSLGLGAQGNYGYTF

J gene: TRBJ2-5
V gene: TRBV5-1
clone size: NA
D gene: NA
CDR3 DNA: TGCGCCAGCAGCTTGGTGGGTAGCGGCCAAGAGACCCAGTACTTC
CDR3 protein: CASSLVGSGQETQYF

J gene: TRBJ2-1
V gene: TRBV4-2
clone size: NA
D gene: TRBD1
CDR3 DNA: TGTGCCAGCAGACAGGGGGGCGGGAATGAGCAGTTCTTC
CDR3 protein: CASRQGGGNEQFF

J gene: TRBJ2-5
V gene: TRBV7-2
clone size: few
D gene: TRBD1
CDR3 DNA: TGTGCCAGCAGCCGTTTGACAGGGGGCCAAGAGACCCAGTACTTC
CDR3 protein: CASSRLTGGQETQYF

J gene: TRBJ2-3
V gene: TRBV28
clone size: NA
D gene: NA
CDR3 DNA: TGTGCCAGCAGTCCTCCGGCGGACGCAGATACGCAGTATTTT
CDR3 protein: CASSPPADADTQYF

J gene: TRBJ2-7
V gene: TRBV13
clone size: once
D gene: NA
CDR3 DNA: TGTGCCAGCAGCCCCCTGACAGGTCTACAAGCCTACGAGCAGTACTTC
CDR3 protein: CASSPLTGLQAYEQYF

J gene: TRBJ1-3
V gene: TRBV7-2
clone size: once
D gene: NA
CDR3 DNA: TGTGCCAGCAGCTTAGGCCAGGGAAGGTACACCATATATTTT
CDR3 protein: CASSLGQGRYTIYF

J gene: TRBJ1-5
V gene: TRBV5-8
clone size: NA
D gene: NA
CDR3 DNA: TGTGCCAGCAGCCCCTGGGAGGGGGGAGGGCAGCCCCAGCATTTT
CDR3 protein: CASSPWEGGGQPQHF